The 24 T cell receptor beta chains below come from one sample, sequenced in a study of blood T cells in healthy people across ages (dated by TCRdb to about 2015). Libraries were prepared through 5' RACE. The instrument was an Illumina HiSeq 2500. A second PCR of roughly 6 to 12 cycles was run with a J-beta primer mix and a sample-barcoded 5' primer. TCRdb ran its own pipeline on the public reads, namely fastp trimming at Q25 and MiXCR clone calling, and kept in-frame beta chains. One record per CDR3 amino acid sequence lists the most common genes and DNA. Recorded for this sample are about 1.8 million distinct CDR3 sequences; just under 50% of them occurred a single time. Roughly 2.1% of the sample is held by the ten biggest clonotypes. Source material: blood. Every receptor here comes from a woman in her 40s in good health.

This clonotype has only one observation. This chain uses TRBV28 with TRBJ2-3; 10 nucleotides line up with TRBD2. The CDR3 spans 15 residues. CDR1 and CDR2 from the germline V gene are MDHEN and SYDVKM. Germline trimming cut 7 bases from V and 2 bases from J; bases unmatched to any gene: 6. CDR3 DNA sequence: TGTGCCAGCAATATAGCGGGGGGACTCACAGATACGCAGTATTTT. Protein sequence: CASNIAGGLTDTQYF.

The V gene is TRBV7-2, the J gene TRBJ2-7; 12 bases are shared with TRBD2. Germline assignment: CDR1 SGHTA and CDR2 FQGNSA. The CDR3 runs to 17 residues. Germline trimming cut 0 bases from V and 0 bases from J; bases unmatched to any gene: 3. The DNA for the CDR3 is TGTGCCAGCAGCTTAGCGTGGACTAGCGGGAACTCCTACGAGCAGTACTTC. Protein product: CASSLAWTSGNSYEQYF. Based on the CDR3 plus reference TRBV7-2 and TRBJ2-7, the full variable domain is GAGVSQSPSNKVTEKGKDVELRCDPISGHTALYWYRQSLGQGLEFLIYFQGNSAPDKSGLPSDRFSAERTGGSVSTLTIQRTQQEDSAVYLCASSLAWTSGNSYEQYFGPGTRLTVT.

This clonotype appeared a few times. The genes are TRBV13 and TRBJ2-4; TRBD2 matches 14 bases. Gene TRBJ2-7 matches the end of the DNA better, so the J call may be wrong. The V gene's germline CDR1 is PRHDT and CDR2 FYEKMQ (reference sequence). The CDR3 has 18 amino acids. CDR3: CASSTGTSGGSNPYEQYF. CDR3 nucleotide sequence: TGTGCCAGCAGCACCGGGACTAGCGGGGGAAGTAATCCTTACGAGCAGTACTTC.

This rearrangement joins TRBV20-1 to TRBJ1-5, with D possibly matching TRBD1 (6 bases). This CDR3 region has 13 residues. The V and J ends lost 3 bases and 7 bases respectively, with 13 bases between them. The V gene's germline CDR1 is DFQATT and CDR2 SNEGSKA (reference sequence). In DNA form, the CDR3 reads TGCAGTGCTAGGATCCGGGACATCCAGCCCCAGCATTTT. Encoded protein: CSARIRDIQPQHF.

This clonotype was seen more than once but under ten times. The chain has TRBV6-2 or TRBV6-3 and TRBJ2-6; a weak D match, TRBD2 (5 bases). CDR3 length equals 18 residues. Germline-derived CDR1 and CDR2 are MNHEY and SVGEGT. Trimming shortened V by 7 bases and J by 0 bases, and 19 bases separated the two germline ends. CDR3 loop: CASIKRSGAGSGANVLTF. DNA for the CDR3: TGTGCCAGCATCAAACGGAGCGGAGCTGGCTCTGGGGCCAACGTCCTGACTTTC.

This clonotype has more than one count but fewer than ten. The chain joins TRBV9 to TRBJ2-1; TRBD1 might be the D (6 bases). CDR3 length: 16 amino acids. Trimming stripped 0 bases from V and 6 bases from J, with 16 bases between. Germline loops: CDR1 SGDLS, CDR2 YYNGEE. The CDR3 nucleotides are TGTGCCAGCAGCGTAGACCCCAGGGGCACTAGCAATGAGCAGTTCTTC. This encodes CASSVDPRGTSNEQFF.

This clonotype turned up a few times. The rearrangement links TRBV6-2 or TRBV6-3 to TRBJ2-1; 7 nucleotides match TRBD2. The V segment lost 4 bases and the J segment 6 bases; nucleotides outside the gene matches: 3. CDR3 length: 13 residues. From germline, CDR1 is MNHEY and CDR2 SVGEGT. The CDR3 DNA reads TGTGCCAGCAGTTGGACTAGGATCAATGAGCAGTTCTTC. It yields the protein CASSWTRINEQFF.

This clonotype was recorded at least ten times. The rearrangement uses TRBV6-6 and TRBJ2-5, with 10 bases identical to TRBD2. This CDR3 contains 14 residues. The V segment lost 4 bases and the J segment 5 bases; nucleotides outside the gene matches: 4. Looked up from germline, CDR1 is MNHNY and CDR2 is SVGAGI (reference sequence). CDR3 DNA: TGTGCCAGCAGTTCGAGCGGGGGGGAGGAGACCCAGTACTTC. Translation gives CASSSSGGEETQYF.

J is TRBJ2-3 and V is TRBV20-1, with TRBD1 matching 8 bases. V shed 0 bases, J shed 9 bases, and the junction held 8 bases outside the gene matches. From germline, CDR1 is DFQATT and CDR2 SNEGSKA (reference sequence). This CDR3 spans 14 amino acids. This chain's CDR3 is CSARDMTGVRTQYF. CDR3 coding DNA: TGCAGTGCTAGAGATATGACAGGGGTGAGGACGCAGTATTTT.

The rearrangement uses TRBV7-9 and TRBJ1-2; a possible D gene is TRBD1 (5 bases). CDR1 SEHNR and CDR2 FQNEAQ come from the germline V gene (reference sequence). Deletions cut 2 bases from V and 8 bases from J, with 21 bases between. The CDR3 contains 16 residues. CDR3 in amino acids: CASSLTLPAQGDGYTF. The CDR3 DNA reads TGTGCCAGCAGCTTAACGTTACCGGCTCAGGGAGACGGCTACACCTTC.

This clonotype was found a few times. The chain links TRBV29-1 to TRBJ2-1, with D tentatively TRBD2 (5 bases). V lost 5 bases and J 9 bases, leaving 20 bases between the germline ends. The CDR3 runs to 14 residues. Germline V lookup: CDR1 SQVTM, CDR2 ANQGSEA. The CDR3 loop is CSVRPTSNDGEQFF. The CDR3 region has the DNA TGCAGCGTTAGGCCAACTAGTAATGACGGTGAGCAGTTCTTC.

The rearrangement uses TRBV5-1 and TRBJ2-3; TRBD1 matches 7 bases. The CDR3 runs to 12 residues. The trim removed 3 bases at V and 12 bases at J, leaving 7 bases unmatched. The V gene's germline CDR1 is SGHRS and CDR2 YFSETQ. Here the CDR3 reads CASSSGQYSQYF. CDR3 DNA: TGCGCCAGCAGCTCGGGACAGTATAGTCAGTATTTT.

V is TRBV28 and J is TRBJ2-1; D is possibly TRBD1 or TRBD2 (6 bases each). The V and J ends lost 3 bases and 5 bases respectively, with 11 bases between them. The CDR3 has 14 residues. Germline values: CDR1 MDHEN, CDR2 SYDVKM. CDR3 nucleotide sequence: TGTGCCAGCAGTTTCCCGGGGGCGCACAATGAGCAGTTCTTC. As protein: CASSFPGAHNEQFF.

The rearrangement links TRBV6-2 or TRBV6-3 to TRBJ2-1, with D perhaps matching TRBD2 (5 bases). The V end was cut by 2 bases, the J end by 4 bases, with 12 bases between. Germline-derived CDR1 and CDR2 are MNHEY and SVGEGT. The CDR3 contains 15 residues. The CDR3 region is CASSYLARVYNEQFF. Written as DNA, the CDR3 is TGTGCCAGCAGTTACCTCGCGAGGGTGTACAATGAGCAGTTCTTC.

This chain uses TRBV12-3 or TRBV12-4 with TRBJ1-5; 7 positions match TRBD1. After removal of 6 bases from V and 3 bases from J, the junction contained 8 bases not matched to a gene. This CDR3 has 15 residues. This CDR3 is CASRFGTDLNQPQHF. The CDR3, as DNA: TGTGCCAGCAGGTTCGGGACAGATCTCAATCAGCCCCAGCATTTT.

The gene calls are TRBV4-2 and TRBJ2-3; 7 nucleotides align to TRBD1. Germline V CDR1 and CDR2: LGHNA, YNFKEQ. The CDR3 covers 16 residues. J lost 0 bases, V lost 3 bases, and 6 bases had no gene match. CDR3 sequence reads: CASSHGQEPSTDTQYF. CDR3 DNA sequence: TGTGCCAGCAGCCACGGACAGGAACCTAGCACAGATACGCAGTATTTT.

The chain combines TRBV5-1 with TRBJ2-1; weak D call: TRBD2 (5 bases). The V gene lost 5 bases and the J gene lost 7 bases, with 16 bases spanning the gap. The length of the CDR3 is 14 residues. The germline gives CDR1 SGHRS, CDR2 YFSETQ. The CDR3 nucleotides read TGCGCCAGCAGTCGGCCGGACTCGACGAATGAGCAGTTCTTC. Translated, it gives CASSRPDSTNEQFF.

The chain carries TRBV25-1 and TRBJ2-5; 7 bases are a match to TRBD1. CDR3 size: 14 residues. Germline assignment: CDR1 MGHDK and CDR2 SYGVNS. With 4 bases clipped from V and 5 bases from J, the junction kept 7 bases outside the gene matches. The CDR3: CASSVQRGRETQYF. CDR3 nucleotide sequence: TGTGCCAGCAGTGTACAGAGGGGGCGGGAGACCCAGTACTTC.

The chain combines TRBV20-1 with TRBJ1-2; 11 nucleotides line up with TRBD1. The ends lost 4 bases at V and 8 bases at J; junction bases unmatched: 18. CDR1 is DFQATT and CDR2 is SNEGSKA in the germline V gene (reference sequence). This CDR3 region has 17 residues. In nucleotides, the CDR3 is TGCAGTGCTAACCCTAAGGGGGCGGACAGGGGGCTTGAGGGCTACACCTTC. Its translation: CSANPKGADRGLEGYTF.

V is TRBV21-1 and J is TRBJ2-7; the table's TRBD1 call for D was not verified on the DNA. TRBV21-1 is deemed a pseudogene. The CDR3 sequence is 21 residues long. The CDR3 region is CASSTRRGGRSFSFNRYEQYF. The CDR3 nucleotides are TGTGCCAGCAGCACTCGGAGGGGGGGTCGTTCATTCAGTTTTAATCGGTACGAGCAGTACTTC.

The chain joins TRBV5-5 to TRBJ2-5, with 8 bases fitting TRBD1. The J call may be faulty, since TRBJ2-1 better matches the DNA end. The germline V gene encodes CDR1 SGHKS and CDR2 YYEKEE (reference sequence). The CDR3 covers 15 residues. CDR3 nucleotides: TGTGCCAGCAGCACCGGACAGGGTTTGCAAGAGACCCAGTTCTTC. Translated, it gives CASSTGQGLQETQFF.

Note on this clonotype: An end of the junction does not agree with germline; a read error may underlie this. The gene calls are TRBV18 and TRBJ2-5; D is possibly TRBD1 (7 bases). The length of the CDR3 is 16 residues. The germline gives CDR1 KGHSH, CDR2 LQKENI. The CDR3 reads CASSPPGGQVLETQYF. The CDR3 region has the DNA TGTGCCAGCTCTCCACCAGGGGGGCAGGTGCTAGAGACCCAGTACTTC.

The rearrangement uses TRBV3-1 and TRBJ2-7; TRBD2 agrees at 13 bases. The CDR3 extends over 16 amino acids. Germline CDR1 LGHDT, CDR2 YNNKEL (reference sequence). Germline trimming cut 4 bases from V and 2 bases from J; bases unmatched to any gene: 5. Written as DNA, the CDR3 is TGTGCCAGCAGCCCCGTCGGACTAGCGGGGGCCTACGAGCAGTACTTC. This translates into CASSPVGLAGAYEQYF.

The chain links TRBV6-5 to TRBJ2-7; TRBD1 matches at 8 bases. The CDR3 is 16 amino acids. The ends lost 5 bases at V and 3 bases at J; junction bases unmatched: 12. Germline assignment: CDR1 MNHEY and CDR2 SVGAGI. The CDR3, as DNA: TGTGCCAGCAGTAGCGTGGGACAGGCATTCTTCTACGAGCAGTACTTC. Its translation is CASSSVGQAFFYEQYF.